The next 31 T cell receptor beta chains were all read from a single sample in a study of cytomegalovirus exposure and HLA in healthy donors. A multiplex PCR was run with 60 Vbeta primers and 13 Jbeta primers. TCRdb's copy holds only in-frame clones and misses some; the assay was immunoSEQ multiplex PCR. The top ten hold 2.5% of the sample, which has some 170,000 clones, 55% to 75% seen once. Sequenced input: PBMCs. These receptor sequences come from a human donor in good health.

The rearrangement links TRBV19 to TRBJ2-7; 9 nucleotides align to TRBD2. The CDR3 sequence is 15 residues long. Germline assignment: CDR1 LNHDA and CDR2 SQIVND (reference sequence). Trimming removed 4 bases from V and 4 bases from J; junction bases left unmatched: 8. The CDR3 DNA reads TGTGCCAGTAGTAATCACGAGACTAGCGGTTACGAGCAGTACTTC. This codes for CASSNHETSGYEQYF.

The genes are TRBV7-3 and TRBJ2-5; TRBD2 might be the D (6 bases). V was pared by 1 base and J by 2 bases, with 20 bases between. This CDR3 region has 18 residues. CDR1 and CDR2 (germline): SGHTA, FQGTGA. The CDR3 sequence is CASSLIGGVAAPQETQYF. CDR3 DNA: TGTGCCAGCAGCTTAATCGGGGGAGTAGCGGCCCCTCAAGAGACCCAGTACTTC.

The CDR3 region has the DNA TGTGCCATCAGTGAGGGGCCTCAGGGCTACGAGCAGTACTTC. It encodes CAISEGPQGYEQYF. V and J are TRBV10-3 and TRBJ2-7; weak D call: TRBD1 (5 bases). V lost 2 bases to trimming and J lost 3 bases, with 11 bases between them. Germline V lookup: CDR1 ENHRY, CDR2 SYGVKD. This CDR3 spans 14 amino acids.

The V and J genes are TRBV29-1 and TRBJ1-5, with TRBD1 as a possible D gene (5 bases). CDR1 is SQVTM, CDR2 ANQGSEA, per germline. CDR3 size: 13 residues. Trimming removed 6 bases from V and 3 bases from J, with 12 bases in between. The CDR3 DNA sequence: TGCAGCGTCGCTGACAGCTACAATCAGCCCCAGCATTTT. This codes for CSVADSYNQPQHF.

V and J are TRBV7-9 and TRBJ1-2; D gene unclear. CDR1 and CDR2 (germline): SEHNR, FQNEAQ (reference sequence). Trimming pared 1 base from V and 6 bases from J, leaving 12 bases between. This CDR3 is 14 amino acids long. The DNA for the CDR3 is TGTGCCAGCAGCTTAGAGGGAGGGTCCCATGGCTACACCTTC. Amino acids: CASSLEGGSHGYTF.

The chain joins TRBV5-1 to TRBJ1-2; D is uncertain. Trimming removed 0 bases from V and 6 bases from J, with 6 bases in between. The CDR3 has 12 residues. In germline, CDR1 is SGHRS, CDR2 YFSETQ. The CDR3 here is CASSLAGDGYTF. In nucleotides, the CDR3 is TGCGCCAGCAGCTTGGCCGGAGATGGCTACACCTTC.

This chain uses TRBV18 with TRBJ2-3, with D hard to call. V lost 6 bases to trimming and J lost 0 bases, with 4 bases between them. There are 12 residues in the CDR3. Germline assignment: CDR1 KGHSH and CDR2 LQKENI. Written as DNA, the CDR3 is TGTGCCAGCTCGTCTAGCACAGATACGCAGTATTTT. Protein sequence: CASSSSTDTQYF. The complete variable domain, with remaining parts taken from reference TRBV18 and TRBJ2-3, reads NAGVMQNPRHLVRRRGQEARLRCSPMKGHSHVYWYRQLPEEGLKFMVYLQKENIIDESGMPKERFSAEFPKEGPSILRIQQVVRGDSAAYFCASSSSTDTQYFGPGTRLTVL.

This chain's CDR3 is CASSVDGRGGLDEQFF. CDR3 sequence (DNA): TGTGCCAGCAGCGTAGACGGGCGGGGGGGCCTCGATGAGCAGTTCTTC. This chain joins TRBV9 and TRBJ2-1, with 9 nucleotides matching TRBD2. CDR3 length: 16 residues. V shed 0 bases, J shed 8 bases, and the junction held 9 bases outside the gene matches. CDR1 and CDR2 from the germline V gene are SGDLS and YYNGEE.

This clone has just one count. The V call is TRBV9, the J call TRBJ2-5; TRBD2 agrees at 8 bases. The CDR3 contains 15 residues. Germline CDR1 and CDR2: SGDLS and YYNGEE. The trim removed 0 bases at V and 6 bases at J, leaving 7 bases unmatched. DNA for the CDR3: TGTGCCAGCAGCGTAGAGGCGGGGGGTAGAAAGACCCAGTACTTC. Protein: CASSVEAGGRKTQYF.

The V gene is TRBV6-5, the J gene TRBJ1-4, with D unclear. V was pared by 6 bases and J by 6 bases, with 11 bases between. CDR1 and CDR2 (germline): MNHEY, SVGAGI. CDR3 length equals 13 residues. The DNA of the CDR3 is TGTGCCAGCAGCCGGGGTAGGGATGAAAAACTGTTTTTT. It yields the protein CASSRGRDEKLFF.

This chain uses TRBV25-1 with TRBJ1-6; TRBD1 agrees at 10 bases. Germline CDR1 is MGHDK and CDR2 is SYGVNS. The ends lost 1 base at V and 10 bases at J; junction bases unmatched: 10. The CDR3 sequence is 17 residues long. The DNA of the CDR3 is TGTGCCAGCAGTGAATCACAACCGGGACAGGGGCAATCACCCCTCCACTTT. Amino acids: CASSESQPGQGQSPLHF. The full variable domain, its missing parts supplied by reference TRBV25-1 and TRBJ1-6, is EADIYQTPRYLVIGTGKKITLECSQTMGHDKMYWYQQDPGMELHLIHYSYGVNSTEKGDLSSESTVSRIRTEHFPLTLESARPSHTSQYLCASSESQPGQGQSPLHFGNGTRLTVT.

Only a few counts were recorded for this clone. V and J are TRBV4-3 and TRBJ1-1, with D possibly TRBD1 on 5 matching bases. Germline-derived CDR1 and CDR2 are LGHNA and YSLEER. This CDR3 contains 13 residues. V gave up 2 bases and J gave up 1 base, with 5 bases separating them. The CDR3, as DNA: TGCGCCAGCAGCCAAACAGGGAACACTGAAGCTTTCTTT. This sequence encodes CASSQTGNTEAFF.

DNA for the CDR3: TGTGCCAGCAGTCCAGGACAGGGCACTGAAAAACTGTTTTTT. Protein: CASSPGQGTEKLFF. The chain couples TRBV27 to TRBJ1-4; 8 bases agree with TRBD1. The length of the CDR3 is 14 residues. Germline V gene lookup returns CDR1 MNHEY and CDR2 SMNVEV (reference sequence). V shed 5 bases, J shed 7 bases, and the junction held 6 bases outside the gene matches.

This clone appeared a few times. The CDR3 bases are TGTGCCAGCAGGAAAGGACAGGGAGATAACTATGGCTACACCTTC. It codes for CASRKGQGDNYGYTF. The chain couples TRBV27 to TRBJ1-2; 8 bases map to TRBD1. There are 15 residues in the CDR3. V was clipped by 6 bases and J by 1 base; unmatched bases: 7. Germline CDR1 MNHEY, CDR2 SMNVEV (reference sequence).

The chain recombines TRBV7-9 with TRBJ2-6, with D perhaps matching TRBD1 (6 bases). This CDR3 is 15 amino acids long. Germline V lookup: CDR1 SEHNR, CDR2 FQNEAQ (reference sequence). V shed 5 bases and J shed 9 bases, with 17 bases lying between them. The CDR3 reads CASSLIIGTYNVLTF. CDR3 DNA sequence: TGTGCCAGCAGCCTAATAATTGGGACATACAACGTCCTGACTTTC. The full variable domain, rest sourced from reference TRBV7-9 and TRBJ2-6, is DTGVSQNPRHKITKRGQNVTFRCDPISEHNRLYWYRQTLGQGPEFLTYFQNEAQLEKSRLLSDRFSAERPKGSFSTLEIQRTEQGDSAMYLCASSLIIGTYNVLTFGAGSRLTVL.

The chain links TRBV5-6 to TRBJ2-3; 9 nucleotides agree with TRBD2. The CDR3 consists of 15 residues. Germline V gives CDR1 SGHDT, CDR2 YYEEEE. The ends lost 4 bases at V and 0 bases at J; junction bases unmatched: 3. The CDR3 nucleotides are TGTGCCAGCAGCGAACTAGCGGGTAGCACAGATACGCAGTATTTT. Protein product: CASSELAGSTDTQYF.

This chain connects TRBV9 to TRBJ2-7; tentatively, D is TRBD1 (6 bases). Germline CDR1 is SGDLS and CDR2 is YYNGEE. V lost 0 bases and J lost 1, with 14 bases in between. The CDR3 consists of 16 residues. The CDR3 region has the DNA TGTGCCAGCAGCGTAGAGGGACACCCGTTGTCCTACGAGCAGTACTTC. The encoded protein is CASSVEGHPLSYEQYF.

Judged by abundance, this clone is medium-sized. This chain joins TRBV29-1 and TRBJ1-2; unclear D gene. Trimming removed 3 bases at V and 4 bases at J, with 12 bases between. This CDR3 comprises 13 residues. The germline V gene encodes CDR1 SQVTM and CDR2 ANQGSEA. The DNA of the CDR3 is TGCAGCGTTGATAATGGCCCTTTCTATGGCTACACCTTC. It codes for CSVDNGPFYGYTF.

The gene calls are TRBV2 and TRBJ2-1; D might be TRBD2 (5 bases). From germline, CDR1 is SNHLY and CDR2 FYNNEI. CDR3 length equals 15 residues. Trimming cost V 2 bases and J 0 bases, with 8 bases left between them. CDR3 region: CASSEYGDSYNEQFF. The CDR3 DNA reads as TGTGCCAGCAGTGAATACGGGGACTCCTACAATGAGCAGTTCTTC.

This rearrangement joins TRBV11-3 to TRBJ2-5; TRBD2 matches at 10 bases. The germline V gene has CDR1 SGHNT and CDR2 YENEEA. J lost 5 bases, V lost 2 bases, and 8 bases had no gene match. The CDR3 has 16 residues. The CDR3 reads CASSLRTSGGGETQYF. The CDR3 region has the DNA TGTGCCAGCAGCTTACGGACTAGCGGAGGAGGGGAGACCCAGTACTTC.

This rearrangement joins TRBV10-3 to TRBJ1-4, with TRBD1 matching 8 bases. The CDR3 consists of 14 residues. CDR1 and CDR2 (germline): ENHRY, SYGVKD. After removal of 2 bases from V and 8 bases from J, the junction contained 4 bases not matched to a gene. The CDR3 nucleotides read TGTGCCATCAGTGAGGGACAGGGCGGGGAAAAACTGTTTTTT. Translating gives CAISEGQGGEKLFF.

The chain combines TRBV5-4 with TRBJ2-6; tentatively, D is TRBD1 (5 bases). The CDR3 contains 17 residues. Germline CDR1 is SGHNT and CDR2 is YYREEE (reference sequence). V was clipped by 1 base and J by 0 bases, with 11 bases between them. The DNA of the CDR3 is TGTGCCAGCAGCTTGTGGCAGGGAAGCTCTGGGGCCAACGTCCTGACTTTC. Protein sequence: CASSLWQGSSGANVLTF. The variable domain in full, with the rest retrieved from reference TRBV5-4 and TRBJ2-6, is ETGVTQSPTHLIKTRGQQVTLRCSSQSGHNTVSWYQQALGQGPQFIFQYYREEENGRGNFPPRFSGLQFPNYSSELNVNALELDDSALYLCASSLWQGSSGANVLTFGAGSRLTVL.

This chain connects TRBV9 to TRBJ1-1; D not resolved. Germline-derived CDR1 and CDR2 are SGDLS and YYNGEE. V was shortened by 0 bases and J by 1 base, with 7 bases between the two germline ends. The CDR3 totals 14 residues. The CDR3: CASSVVAENTEAFF. Here the CDR3 DNA reads TGTGCCAGCAGCGTAGTGGCAGAGAACACTGAAGCTTTCTTT.

The chain is built from TRBV19 and TRBJ2-3; 9 bases agree with TRBD2. This CDR3 contains 17 residues. The V gene's germline CDR1 is LNHDA and CDR2 SQIVND (reference sequence). V shed 4 bases and J 1 base; nucleotides not matched to a gene: 9. In DNA form, the CDR3 reads TGTGCCAGTAGTACTAGAGCGGGGGGCCCTCGCACAGATACGCAGTATTTT. The encoded protein is CASSTRAGGPRTDTQYF.

This clone was detected only a few times. The J gene is TRBJ1-2, the V gene TRBV27; 11 positions match TRBD1. This CDR3 contains 14 residues. After removal of 0 bases from V and 7 bases from J, the junction contained 1 base not matched to a gene. Germline CDR1 is MNHEY and CDR2 is SMNVEV (reference sequence). The CDR3 here is CASSLSDRGRGYTF. CDR3 DNA: TGTGCCAGCAGTTTATCGGACAGGGGGCGTGGCTACACCTTC.

The chain couples TRBV7-3 to TRBJ2-3; TRBD1 matches at 9 bases. CDR1 is SGHTA and CDR2 is FQGTGA in the germline V gene. This CDR3 is 14 amino acids long. J lost 5 bases, V lost 5 bases, and 5 bases had no gene match. The CDR3 protein is CASSPRQGEDTQYF. CDR3 bases: TGTGCCAGCAGCCCCCGACAGGGGGAAGATACGCAGTATTTT.

This clone was observed once. V usage is TRBV15 and J usage is TRBJ2-1; 10 nucleotides match TRBD1. From germline, CDR1 is LNHNV and CDR2 YYDKDF (reference sequence). The V and J ends lost 2 bases and 5 bases, in that order; junction bases with no gene match: 6. The CDR3 sequence is 16 residues long. CDR3 region: CATSRFRDRGNNEQFF. CDR3 sequence (DNA): TGTGCCACCAGCAGATTCCGGGACAGGGGTAACAATGAGCAGTTCTTC. The variable domain in full, with the rest retrieved from reference TRBV15 and TRBJ2-1, is DAMVIQNPRYQVTQFGKPVTLSCSQTLNHNVMYWYQQKSSQAPKLLFHYYDKDFNNEADTPDNFQSRRPNTSFCFLDIRSPGLGDTAMYLCATSRFRDRGNNEQFFGPGTRLTVL.

In its sample, this clone ranks as medium-sized. This rearrangement joins TRBV6-4 to TRBJ1-1, with 7 bases identical to TRBD1. Germline-derived CDR1 and CDR2 are MRHNA and SNTAGT. V shed 6 bases and J 1 base; nucleotides not matched to a gene: 5. This CDR3 comprises 14 residues. The CDR3 protein is CASSPTGENTEAFF. CDR3 bases: TGTGCCAGCAGCCCAACAGGGGAGAACACTGAAGCTTTCTTT.

The rearrangement links TRBV6-6 to TRBJ2-7; tentatively, D is TRBD1 (6 bases). Trimming stripped 4 bases from V and 1 base from J, with 17 bases between. The CDR3 is 16 amino acids. Looked up from germline, CDR1 is MNHNY and CDR2 is SVGAGI (reference sequence). CDR3 region: CASSSTWQGSSYEQYF. DNA for the CDR3: TGTGCCAGCAGTTCCACCTGGCAGGGGTCATCCTACGAGCAGTACTTC.

The rearrangement links TRBV2 to TRBJ2-7; a weak D match, TRBD2 (5 bases). Germline V CDR1 and CDR2: SNHLY, FYNNEI. Trimming shortened V by 4 bases and J by 6 bases, and 13 bases separated the two germline ends. The CDR3 contains 13 residues. CDR3 sequence reads: CASSGQLGIEQYF. The CDR3, as DNA: TGTGCCAGCAGTGGCCAACTCGGGATCGAGCAGTACTTC.

The CDR3 region is CASRDLNQPQHF. CDR3 DNA: TGTGCCAGCAGGGACTTAAATCAGCCCCAGCATTTT. The chain combines TRBV28 with TRBJ1-5; no clear D. The V end lost 6 bases, the J end lost 4 bases, and 7 bases lay between the germline ends. Germline V lookup: CDR1 MDHEN, CDR2 SYDVKM. CDR3 length equals 12 residues.